The rows below give T cell receptor beta chains drawn from one sample of a study of OX40 agonist ivuxolimab in advanced cancers. The assay was immunoSEQ multiplex PCR, and TCRdb's table has in-frame clones only and misses some. The sample carries about 96,000 clones, around 80% recorded once. The sequencing here drew on CD4+ or CD8+ T cells sorted from blood, taken in a trial of the OX40 agonist ivuxolimab. The receptors derive from an adult with an advanced solid tumor such as melanoma, head and neck, liver or kidney cancer. Each CDR3 is given with its conserved first and last residue. A D gene is named only where the DNA matches it firmly. Not every row has a clone size; where given, it reads once, few, many or a size class.

clone_size	d_call	cdr3_length	v_call	j_call	cdr3_nt	cdr3_aa
.	TRBD2	16	TRBV2	TRBJ2-1	TGTGCCAGCAGTGAATATCAGGAACTAGAGCGGGATGGTCAGTTCTTC	CASSEYQELERDGQFF
.	.	12	TRBV19	TRBJ1-5	TGTGCCAGTAATATCCTGAATCAGCCCCAGCATTTT	CASNILNQPQHF
many	TRBD1	11	TRBV7-9	TRBJ2-7	TGTGCCAGCAGCTCAGGGGGAGAGCAGTACTTC	CASSSGGEQYF
.	TRBD1	15	TRBV18	TRBJ2-7	TGTGCCAGCTCACCGGGACAGGGCCAGGCCTACGAGCAGTACTTC	CASSPGQGQAYEQYF
many	.	14	TRBV10-1	TRBJ1-2	TGCGCCAGCAGTGGGCGACAGTGGGACTATGGCTACACCTTC	CASSGRQWDYGYTF
.	TRBD2	15	TRBV11-2	TRBJ2-4	TGTGCCAGCAGCTTAGCAGCGGGAGGCGGAAACATTCAGTACTTC	CASSLAAGGGNIQYF
.	.	13	TRBV7-9	TRBJ2-5	TGTGCCAGCAGCTTAAGGGGAGCGGAGACCCAGTACTTC	CASSLRGAETQYF
.	.	18	TRBV7-2	TRBJ2-3	TGTGCCAGCAGCTTAGTGGGGGTAGCGGTCACTAGCACAGATACGCAGTATTTT	CASSLVGVAVTSTDTQYF
.	.	15	TRBV7-9	TRBJ2-3	TGTGCCAGCAGCTTAGGGCAGGTCAGCACAGATACGCAGTATTTT	CASSLGQVSTDTQYF
.	TRBD1	15	TRBV7-6	TRBJ2-1	TGTGCCAGCAGCATACAGGGGGAGTATAACAATGAGCAGTTCTTC	CASSIQGEYNNEQFF
few	.	12	TRBV6-4	TRBJ1-2	TGTGCCAGCAGTGATGACCGAGGCGGCTACACCTTC	CASSDDRGGYTF
.	TRBD1	17	TRBV7-9	TRBJ1-4	TGTGCCAGCAGCTTATATGGAGGCGGGACAGCTAGTGAAAAACTGTTTTTT	CASSLYGGGTASEKLFF
.	.	15	TRBV10-3	TRBJ2-1	TGTGCCATCAGTGAGTCGAGAGTGGTGGGGGGAGAGCAGTTCTTC	CAISESRVVGGEQFF
.	.	16	TRBV27	TRBJ2-7	TGTGCCAGCAGTTTATCGTTCAGGGCCAGCTCCTACGAGCAGTACTTC	CASSLSFRASSYEQYF
.	TRBD2	16	TRBV4-3	TRBJ2-4	TGCGCCAGCAGCCAAGAGCCTAGCGGGGGGGGTCACATTCAGTACTTC	CASSQEPSGGGHIQYF
.	.	13	TRBV6-5	TRBJ2-1	TGTGCCAGCAGTACCCCAGGGAGGAATGAGCAGTTCTTC	CASSTPGRNEQFF